One sample yielded the 28 T cell receptor beta chains listed below, sequenced in a study of T-cell memory formation after mild COVID-19. MiXCR, run by TCRdb on the 5' RACE reads, gives a single entry per CDR3 protein. The data contain more than 250,000 distinct CDR3 sequences, around 15% of them seen just once; the ten biggest clones take up about a fifth. Specimen: PBMCs or a T cell subset sorted from them (not recorded which). The receptors derive from a young man who had mild COVID-19 (a few samples of this study predate the infection). Cell type and time point are not known.

CDR3 amino acids: CASTDGPGGRVSYEQYV. CDR3 DNA: TGTGCCAGCACCGACGGACCGGGAGGTAGGGTCTCCTACGAGCAGTACGTC. The chain has TRBV28 and TRBJ2-7; TRBD2 aligns across 7 bases. Per germline, CDR1 MDHEN and CDR2 SYDVKM. V dropped 7 bases and J dropped 0; count of bases not matched to a gene: 15. CDR3 size: 17 residues.

The table lists this clonotype with many counts. This chain links TRBV5-1 with TRBJ1-1; possible D gene TRBD1, 5 bases. This CDR3 has 15 amino acids. Trimming took 4 bases from V and 5 from J, leaving 18 bases between them. CDR1 SGHRS and CDR2 YFSETQ come from the germline V gene. The CDR3 DNA reads as TGCGCCAGCAGCGTGATGGGGCACGTAGGAACTGAAGCTTTCTTT. Translating gives CASSVMGHVGTEAFF.

This chain joins TRBV7-2 and TRBJ2-7, with no clear D. The ends were cut back, 4 bases at V and 5 bases at J, with 12 bases in the middle. There are 13 residues in the CDR3. Germline CDR1 reads SGHTA; CDR2 reads FQGNSA. Written as DNA, the CDR3 is TGTGCCAGCAGCTCCCCAGTCATCGACGAGCAGTACTTC. Its translation: CASSSPVIDEQYF.

The rearrangement links TRBV12-3 or TRBV12-4 to TRBJ1-1; 11 bases match TRBD1. The trim removed 6 bases at V and 6 bases at J, leaving 9 bases unmatched. The CDR3 extends over 15 amino acids. Here the CDR3 reads CASRRTGGAVAEAFF. As DNA, the CDR3 is TGTGCCAGCAGGAGGACAGGGGGCGCGGTCGCTGAAGCTTTCTTT.

This clonotype was seen more than once but under ten times. This rearrangement joins TRBV7-9 to TRBJ1-1; TRBD1 aligns across 9 bases. The CDR3 loop spans 14 amino acids. The V gene end was trimmed by 6 bases and the J gene end by 7 bases; junction bases not matched to a gene: 9. Germline CDR1 reads SEHNR; CDR2 reads FQNEAQ (reference sequence). CDR3 loop: CASRAGTGRGEAFF. The CDR3 region has the DNA TGTGCCAGCAGGGCGGGGACAGGGAGAGGTGAAGCTTTCTTT.

The chain is built from TRBV9 and TRBJ2-3; maybe TRBD2 (5 bases). With 7 bases removed from V and 6 bases from J, the gap between germline ends came to 12 bases. Per the germline V gene, CDR1 is SGDLS and CDR2 is YYNGEE. The CDR3 consists of 12 residues. CDR3 residues: CASASPSDTQYF. The CDR3 DNA sequence: TGTGCCAGCGCCTCCCCTAGCGATACGCAGTATTTT.

The V gene is TRBV7-9, the J gene TRBJ2-7, with D perhaps matching TRBD1 or TRBD2 (6 bases each). Trimming took 2 bases from V and 0 from J, leaving 14 bases between them. Looked up from germline, CDR1 is SEHNR and CDR2 is FQNEAQ (reference sequence). CDR3 length: 16 residues. CDR3 in amino acids: CASSLLGGRYSYEQYV. Here the CDR3 DNA reads TGTGCCAGCAGCTTATTAGGGGGGCGGTACTCCTACGAGCAGTACGTC.

The chain couples TRBV4-2 to TRBJ2-7, with 8 bases that match TRBD1. This CDR3 spans 13 amino acids. V lost 2 bases and J lost 7; bases outside the gene matches: 4. Germline CDR1 LGHNA, CDR2 YNFKEQ. The CDR3 protein is CASSQQGAKEQYF. The DNA for the CDR3 is TGTGCCAGCAGCCAACAGGGGGCGAAAGAGCAGTACTTC.

In this sample, this clonotype turned up a few times. This chain links TRBV5-1 with TRBJ2-3, with D maybe TRBD1 (6 bases). In germline, CDR1 is SGHRS, CDR2 YFSETQ. The CDR3 spans 16 residues. V was shortened by 0 bases and J by 4 bases, with 15 bases between the two germline ends. CDR3 sequence reads: CASSLGNRVVPDTQYF. The CDR3 DNA reads as TGCGCCAGCAGCTTGGGAAACAGGGTTGTGCCAGATACGCAGTATTTT.

This clonotype was counted only a few times. This rearrangement joins TRBV5-4 to TRBJ2-1; tentative D call: TRBD1 (5 bases). Germline V lookup: CDR1 SGHNT, CDR2 YYREEE (reference sequence). This CDR3 has 13 residues. Deletions cut 0 bases from V and 10 bases from J, with 11 bases between. CDR3 sequence: CASSLEQGWEQFF. The CDR3 DNA reads TGTGCCAGCAGCTTGGAGCAGGGATGGGAGCAGTTCTTC. The whole variable domain, filled in from reference TRBV5-4 and TRBJ2-1, reads ETGVTQSPTHLIKTRGQQVTLRCSSQSGHNTVSWYQQALGQGPQFIFQYYREEENGRGNFPPRFSGLQFPNYSSELNVNALELDDSALYLCASSLEQGWEQFFGPGTRLTVL.

This clonotype was observed a handful of times. CDR3 protein: CSGRDSSNYGYTF. CDR3 in DNA: TGCAGCGGGAGGGACAGCTCTAACTATGGCTACACCTTC. This chain links TRBV29-1 with TRBJ1-2, with TRBD1 matching 7 bases. This CDR3 has 13 residues. The germline gives CDR1 SQVTM, CDR2 ANQGSEA. Trimming took 7 bases from V and 0 from J; bases not matched to a gene: 5.

A few counts support this clonotype. This chain joins TRBV6-6 and TRBJ2-7; TRBD1 matches at 7 bases. The germline V gene has CDR1 MNHNY and CDR2 SVGAGI (reference sequence). The ends lost 5 bases at V and 1 base at J; junction bases unmatched: 8. The CDR3 covers 15 residues. In DNA form, the CDR3 reads TGTGCCAGCAGTACCACAGGGGAGAGTTCCTACGAGCAGTACTTC. Translating it yields CASSTTGESSYEQYF.

The chain combines TRBV3-1 with TRBJ1-3; TRBD1 agrees at 9 bases. V dropped 2 bases and J dropped 4; count of bases not matched to a gene: 6. CDR3 length equals 16 residues. CDR1 and CDR2 (germline): LGHDT, YNNKEL (reference sequence). Here the CDR3 reads CASSQPGTGIGNTIYF. Written as DNA, the CDR3 is TGTGCCAGCAGCCAACCAGGGACAGGGATCGGAAACACCATATATTTT.

This clonotype has only a few counts. The chain combines TRBV20-1 with TRBJ1-5; tentatively, D is TRBD1 (6 bases). Trimming removed 5 bases at V and 9 bases at J, with 14 bases between. The CDR3 covers 12 residues. Germline values: CDR1 DFQATT, CDR2 SNEGSKA (reference sequence). The CDR3 DNA reads TGCAGTGCTGGGCAGGGGATCGTGCCCCAGCATTTT. Protein sequence: CSAGQGIVPQHF.

V is TRBV28 and J is TRBJ2-7; D remains ambiguous. V was pared by 4 bases and J by 3 bases, with 13 bases between. CDR3 length equals 14 residues. The germline CDR1 and CDR2 sequences are MDHEN and SYDVKM. CDR3 sequence: CASSYSTEIYEQYV. As DNA, the CDR3 is TGTGCCAGCAGTTACTCCACCGAAATCTACGAGCAGTACGTC.

This clonotype has a handful of counts. The CDR3 DNA is TGTGCCACCAGCACCGCCTCTGGGGATGGCTACACCTTC. This codes for CATSTASGDGYTF. The V gene is TRBV15, the J gene TRBJ1-2; unclear D gene. V was shortened by 4 bases and J by 6 bases, with 12 bases between the two germline ends. The CDR3 spans 13 residues. Looked up from germline, CDR1 is LNHNV and CDR2 is YYDKDF (reference sequence).

This chain links TRBV20-1 with TRBJ1-4; D remains ambiguous. The CDR3 loop spans 16 amino acids. The V and J ends lost 1 base and 1 base respectively, with 13 bases between them. The V gene's germline CDR1 is DFQATT and CDR2 SNEGSKA (reference sequence). CDR3 region: CSARGVRFGTNEKLFF. Written as DNA, the CDR3 is TGCAGTGCTAGAGGGGTCAGGTTCGGAACTAATGAAAAACTGTTTTTT.

The chain combines TRBV2 with TRBJ2-7; the D is unclear. V gave up 5 bases and J gave up 6 bases, with 11 bases separating them. The CDR3 is 12 amino acids. Germline V gene lookup returns CDR1 SNHLY and CDR2 FYNNEI. This chain's CDR3 is CASSTTPPEQYF. The CDR3 DNA sequence: TGTGCCAGCAGTACTACCCCCCCCGAGCAGTACTTC.

This clonotype was recorded a few times. The chain joins TRBV20-1 to TRBJ2-3; 7 bases are shared with TRBD2. Germline-derived CDR1 and CDR2 are DFQATT and SNEGSKA (reference sequence). V shed 1 base and J 2 bases; nucleotides not matched to a gene: 6. The CDR3 totals 15 residues. CDR3 loop: CSARVPLAATDTQYF. In DNA, the CDR3 is TGCAGTGCTAGAGTCCCCCTAGCGGCCACAGATACGCAGTATTTT.

This clonotype has ten or more counts. The CDR3 region is CASSWGPGGETQYF. As DNA, the CDR3 is TGTGCCAGCAGCTGGGGGCCGGGGGGAGAGACCCAGTACTTC. This sequence joins TRBV7-9 and TRBJ2-5; D may be TRBD2 (7 bases). The CDR3 has 14 amino acids. Germline assignment: CDR1 SEHNR and CDR2 FQNEAQ (reference sequence). Between the trimmed V and J ends, which lost 4 bases and 4 bases, there was a span of 13 bases.

The V gene is TRBV5-1, the J gene TRBJ1-1; D perhaps matches TRBD1 (6 bases). V was cut by 0 bases and J by 5 bases, with 11 bases left in between. The CDR3 is 14 amino acids. CDR1 and CDR2 from the germline V gene are SGHRS and YFSETQ. CDR3 residues: CASSLGQGRTEAFF. DNA for the CDR3: TGCGCCAGCAGCTTGGGGCAGGGGAGGACTGAAGCTTTCTTT.

The table lists this clonotype with a few counts. The V call is TRBV6-5, the J call TRBJ1-1; 9 bases align to TRBD1. Germline V gene lookup returns CDR1 MNHEY and CDR2 SVGAGI. V lost 0 bases and J lost 5; bases outside the gene matches: 4. The CDR3 covers 15 residues. The CDR3 loop is CASSYSRTGETEAFF. The DNA for the CDR3 is TGTGCCAGCAGTTACTCGAGGACAGGGGAGACTGAAGCTTTCTTT.

This chain links TRBV3-1 with TRBJ2-1; 8 nucleotides line up with TRBD1. Trimming took 1 base from V and 5 from J; bases not matched to a gene: 10. Germline CDR1 reads LGHDT; CDR2 reads YNNKEL (reference sequence). The CDR3 spans 17 residues. The CDR3: CASSQGMGQATDNEQFF. CDR3 nucleotides: TGTGCCAGCAGCCAAGGCATGGGACAGGCTACCGACAATGAGCAGTTCTTC.

The rearrangement joins TRBV27 to TRBJ2-7; D is ambiguous. V was cut by 3 bases and J by 4 bases, with 10 bases left in between. Germline CDR1 and CDR2: MNHEY and SMNVEV (reference sequence). The CDR3 contains 13 residues. In DNA form, the CDR3 reads TGTGCCAGCAGTTTGCGGCTCGGGTACGAGCAGTACTTC. This gives the protein CASSLRLGYEQYF.

The chain employs TRBV9 and TRBJ2-1; D not resolved. This CDR3 has 14 residues. Per the germline V gene, CDR1 is SGDLS and CDR2 is YYNGEE. V was pared by 0 bases and J by 6 bases, with 10 bases between. This CDR3 is CASSVGQETNEQFF. CDR3 DNA sequence: TGTGCCAGCAGCGTAGGACAAGAGACCAATGAGCAGTTCTTC.

The chain employs TRBV5-1 and TRBJ2-5; D is unresolved. V was clipped by 4 bases and J by 5 bases, with 18 bases between them. The CDR3 is 15 residues long. Germline CDR1 SGHRS, CDR2 YFSETQ. Written as DNA, the CDR3 is TGCGCCAGCAGCCGTGGTTCGGGCCTAGGGGAGACCCAGTACTTC. This encodes CASSRGSGLGETQYF.

V gene TRBV5-1 combines with J gene TRBJ1-4; no clear D. The CDR3 consists of 16 residues. The V and J ends lost 4 bases and 0 bases respectively, with 13 bases between them. The germline V gene encodes CDR1 SGHRS and CDR2 YFSETQ. The CDR3 coding sequence is TGCGCCAGCAGCCTCGGGAGGAGCACAACTAATGAAAAACTGTTTTTT. Amino acids: CASSLGRSTTNEKLFF.

V usage is TRBV6-1 and J usage is TRBJ2-2; 7 bases match TRBD1. There are 14 residues in the CDR3. CDR1 and CDR2 from the germline V gene are MNHNS and SASEGT. J was trimmed by 2 bases and V by 7 bases; bases with no gene match: 4. CDR3 region: CASNRGFNTGELFF. As DNA, the CDR3 is TGTGCCAGCAACAGGGGTTTCAACACCGGGGAGCTGTTTTTT.